The rows below give T cell receptor beta chains drawn from one sample of a study of CD8 T cells in ankylosing spondylitis. TCRdb re-called the 5' RACE reads through MiXCR, storing one row per CDR3 protein. The sample gives fewer than 200,000 distinct CDR3 sequences, 15% to 20% of which show up once; around 4.7% is in the top ten. Sequencing was done on a sample of blood, either unsorted or a sorted T cell fraction (not recorded which). These receptor sequences come from a male donor between 5 and 29 years old with ankylosing spondylitis or in good health (not recorded which). Each CDR3 is given with its conserved first and last residue.

V gene: TRBV6-6
CDR3 protein: CASSYSTITGSYNSPLHF

V gene: TRBV20-1
CDR3 protein: CSAREVGGSTDTQYF

V gene: TRBV7-3
CDR3 protein: CASSAVGTASTDTQYF

V gene: TRBV6-2/TRBV6-3
CDR3 protein: CASRLTGTIYEQYF

V gene: TRBV6-5
CDR3 protein: CASSYGTGIWETQYF

V gene: TRBV29-1
CDR3 protein: CSVEFEERGRITGELFF

V gene: TRBV12-3/TRBV12-4
CDR3 protein: CASSLQTHQPQHF

V gene: TRBV28
CDR3 protein: CASSPGITGKLFF

V gene: TRBV28
CDR3 protein: CASSLFLAQETQYF

V gene: TRBV20-1
CDR3 protein: CSARVPYEQYF

V gene: TRBV2
CDR3 protein: CASRTGTEYGYTF

V gene: TRBV20-1
CDR3 protein: CSARDQGTSTETQYF

V gene: TRBV30
CDR3 protein: CAWSGYGYTF

V gene: TRBV4-1
CDR3 protein: CASSPGTGVYNSPLHF

V gene: TRBV4-2
CDR3 protein: CASSQETASANEQFF

V gene: TRBV29-1
CDR3 protein: CSVGASGRNEQFF

V gene: TRBV24-1
CDR3 protein: CAISGPGLAGEETQYF

V gene: TRBV20-1
CDR3 protein: CSAIHWGAYEQYF

V gene: TRBV7-9
CDR3 protein: CASSPVYNEQFF

V gene: TRBV20-1
CDR3 protein: CSALRTSGDTQYF

V gene: TRBV7-9
CDR3 protein: CASSLGGQGFQPQHF

V gene: TRBV12-3/TRBV12-4
CDR3 protein: CASSLGVTENYGYTF

V gene: TRBV12-3/TRBV12-4
CDR3 protein: CASRTIGLRSYNEQFF

V gene: TRBV4-3
CDR3 protein: CASSQESMTYNEQFF

V gene: TRBV5-1
CDR3 protein: CASSRDLRGVLSYEQYF

V gene: TRBV15
CDR3 protein: CATSRDARGRQFF

V gene: TRBV13
CDR3 protein: CASSPPGGDTQYF

V gene: TRBV28
CDR3 protein: CASRPSKGRTDTQYF

V gene: TRBV29-1
CDR3 protein: CSGAGAEQFF

V gene: TRBV12-3/TRBV12-4
CDR3 protein: CASSRLVASYNEQFF

V gene: TRBV20-1
CDR3 protein: CSARDRRLGETQYF

V gene: TRBV29-1
CDR3 protein: CSVEPGQGAYNEQFF

V gene: TRBV20-1
CDR3 protein: CSARPTDNEQFF

V gene: TRBV5-1
CDR3 protein: CASSSGTSGAYNEQFF

V gene: TRBV6-5
CDR3 protein: CASSYSSRGTEAFF

V gene: TRBV20-1
CDR3 protein: CSASEFISGANVLTF

V gene: TRBV5-1
CDR3 protein: CASSLFGEMNTEAFF

V gene: TRBV29-1
CDR3 protein: CSVAQDAGINEQFF

V gene: TRBV7-8
CDR3 protein: CASSPQLAGGYEQYF

V gene: TRBV29-1
CDR3 protein: CSAAGWEGGGANVLTF

V gene: TRBV7-8
CDR3 protein: CASSLRSGIYEQYF

V gene: TRBV11-2
CDR3 protein: CASSSGPTYQYF

V gene: TRBV12-3/TRBV12-4
CDR3 protein: CASSWVQGEGYEQYF

V gene: TRBV5-4
CDR3 protein: CASSLASAGGETQYF

V gene: TRBV25-1
CDR3 protein: CASSGGSSGIHF

V gene: TRBV6-2/TRBV6-3
CDR3 protein: CASSRPGLGTDTQYF

V gene: TRBV5-6
CDR3 protein: CASSGAGVVNEQFF

V gene: TRBV5-1
CDR3 protein: CASSSEPIATDTQYF

V gene: TRBV2
CDR3 protein: CASSVGTSHEQFF

V gene: TRBV15
CDR3 protein: CATSRKTGISGANVLTF

V gene: TRBV12-3/TRBV12-4
CDR3 protein: CASSLSGEEPQHF

V gene: TRBV5-1
CDR3 protein: CASSPGLVGYNEQFF

V gene: TRBV15
CDR3 protein: CATSRKPGQGYNEQFF

V gene: TRBV24-1
CDR3 protein: CATGLAGATSPYNEQFF

V gene: TRBV6-5
CDR3 protein: CASSTGRTYQETQYF

V gene: TRBV29-1
CDR3 protein: CSVGQGTDTQYF

V gene: TRBV29-1
CDR3 protein: CSVLDLQETQYF